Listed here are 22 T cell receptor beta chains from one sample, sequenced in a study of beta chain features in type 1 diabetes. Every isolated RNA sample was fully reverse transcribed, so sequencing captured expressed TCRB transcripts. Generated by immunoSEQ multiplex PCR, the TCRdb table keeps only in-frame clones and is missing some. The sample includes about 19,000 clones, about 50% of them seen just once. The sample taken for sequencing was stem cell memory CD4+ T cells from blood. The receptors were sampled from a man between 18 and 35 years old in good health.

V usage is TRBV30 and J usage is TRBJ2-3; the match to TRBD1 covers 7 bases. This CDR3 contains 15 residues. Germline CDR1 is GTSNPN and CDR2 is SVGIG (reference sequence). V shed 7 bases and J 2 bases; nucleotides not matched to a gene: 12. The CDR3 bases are TGTGCCTCTCAAGACAGGGCCCTTTACACAGATACGCAGTATTTT. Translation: CASQDRALYTDTQYF.

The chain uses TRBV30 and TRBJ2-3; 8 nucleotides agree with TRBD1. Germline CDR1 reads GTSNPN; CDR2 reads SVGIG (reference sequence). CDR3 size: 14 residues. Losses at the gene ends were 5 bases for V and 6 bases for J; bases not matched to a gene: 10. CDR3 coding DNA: TGTGCCTGGGGGCAGGGGGCTCCGGTCGATACGCAGTATTTT. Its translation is CAWGQGAPVDTQYF.

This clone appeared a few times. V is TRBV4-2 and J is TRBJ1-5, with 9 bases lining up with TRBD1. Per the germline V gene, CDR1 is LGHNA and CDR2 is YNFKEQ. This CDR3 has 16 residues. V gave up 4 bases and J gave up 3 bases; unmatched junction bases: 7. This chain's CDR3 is CASSPTGQGTNQPQHF. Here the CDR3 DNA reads TGTGCCAGCAGCCCGACCGGACAGGGGACCAATCAGCCCCAGCATTTT.

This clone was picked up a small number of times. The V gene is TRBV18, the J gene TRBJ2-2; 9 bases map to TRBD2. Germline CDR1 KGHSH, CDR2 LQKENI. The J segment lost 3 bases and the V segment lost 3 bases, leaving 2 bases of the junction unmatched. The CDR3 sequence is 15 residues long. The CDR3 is CASSPLAGDTGELFF. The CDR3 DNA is TGTGCCAGCTCACCTTTAGCGGGAGACACCGGGGAGCTGTTTTTT.

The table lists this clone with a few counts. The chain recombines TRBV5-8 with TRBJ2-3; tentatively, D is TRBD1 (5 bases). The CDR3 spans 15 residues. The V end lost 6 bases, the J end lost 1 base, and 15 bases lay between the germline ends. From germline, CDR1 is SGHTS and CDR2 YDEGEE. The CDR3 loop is CASTEGATRTDTQYF. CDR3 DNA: TGTGCCAGCACCGAAGGGGCTACCCGCACAGATACGCAGTATTTT. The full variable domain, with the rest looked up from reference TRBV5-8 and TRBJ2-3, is EAGVTQSPTHLIKTRGQQATLRCSPISGHTSVYWYQQALGLGLQFLLWYDEGEERNRGNFPPRFSGRQFPNYSSELNVNALELEDSALYLCASTEGATRTDTQYFGPGTRLTVL.

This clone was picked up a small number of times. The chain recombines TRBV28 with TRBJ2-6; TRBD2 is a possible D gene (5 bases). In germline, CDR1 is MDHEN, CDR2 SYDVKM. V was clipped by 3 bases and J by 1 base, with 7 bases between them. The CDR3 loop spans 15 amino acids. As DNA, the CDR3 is TGTGCCAGCAGTTTCCGAGGGTCTGGGGCCAACGTCCTGACTTTC. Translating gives CASSFRGSGANVLTF.

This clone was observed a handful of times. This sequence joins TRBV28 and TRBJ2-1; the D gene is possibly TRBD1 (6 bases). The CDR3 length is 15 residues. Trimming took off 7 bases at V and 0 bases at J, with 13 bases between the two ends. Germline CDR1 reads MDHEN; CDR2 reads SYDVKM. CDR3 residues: CASTSGTNSYNEQFF. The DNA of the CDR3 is TGTGCCAGCACCTCTGGGACAAACTCCTACAATGAGCAGTTCTTC. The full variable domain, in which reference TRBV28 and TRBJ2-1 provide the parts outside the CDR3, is DVKVTQSSRYLVKRTGEKVFLECVQDMDHENMFWYRQDPGLGLRLIYFSYDVKMKEKGDIPEGYSVSREKKERFSLILESASTNQTSMYLCASTSGTNSYNEQFFGPGTRLTVL.

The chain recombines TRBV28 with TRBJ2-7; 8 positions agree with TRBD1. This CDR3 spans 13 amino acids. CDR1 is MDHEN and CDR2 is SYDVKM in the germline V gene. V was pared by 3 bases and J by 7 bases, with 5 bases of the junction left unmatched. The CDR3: CASSFQGAREQYF. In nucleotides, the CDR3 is TGTGCCAGCAGTTTCCAGGGGGCGCGAGAGCAGTACTTC.

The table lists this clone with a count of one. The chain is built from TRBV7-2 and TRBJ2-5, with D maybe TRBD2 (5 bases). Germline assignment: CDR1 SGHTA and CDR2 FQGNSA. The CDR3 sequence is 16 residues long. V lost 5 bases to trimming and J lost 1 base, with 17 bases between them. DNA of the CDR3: TGTGCCAGCAGCCCCTCATGGAGAGGGCCCCAAGAGACCCAGTACTTC. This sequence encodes CASSPSWRGPQETQYF. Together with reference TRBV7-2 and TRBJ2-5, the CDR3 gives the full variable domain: GAGVSQSPSNKVTEKGKDVELRCDPISGHTALYWYRQSLGQGLEFLIYFQGNSAPDKSGLPSDRFSAERTGGSVSTLTIQRTQQEDSAVYLCASSPSWRGPQETQYFGPGTRLLVL.

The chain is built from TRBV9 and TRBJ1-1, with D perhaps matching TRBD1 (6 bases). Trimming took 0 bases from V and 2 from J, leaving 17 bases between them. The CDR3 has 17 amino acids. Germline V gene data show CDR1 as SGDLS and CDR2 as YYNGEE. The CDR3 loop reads CASSVGAGRGVNTEAFF. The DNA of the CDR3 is TGTGCCAGCAGCGTAGGGGCGGGGAGGGGGGTAAACACTGAAGCTTTCTTT.

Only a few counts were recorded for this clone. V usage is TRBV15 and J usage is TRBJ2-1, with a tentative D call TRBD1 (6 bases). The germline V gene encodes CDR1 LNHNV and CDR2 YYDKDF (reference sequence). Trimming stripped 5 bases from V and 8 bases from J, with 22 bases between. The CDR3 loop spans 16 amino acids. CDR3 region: CATSRGQLQTWDEQFF. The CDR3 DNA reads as TGTGCCACCAGCCGGGGACAACTTCAAACCTGGGATGAGCAGTTCTTC.

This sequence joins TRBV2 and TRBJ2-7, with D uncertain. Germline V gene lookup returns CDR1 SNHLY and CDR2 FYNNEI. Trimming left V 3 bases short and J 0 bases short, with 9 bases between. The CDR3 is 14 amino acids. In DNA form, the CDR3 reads TGTGCCAGCAGTGAGGGCTCCTACTCCTACGAGCAGTACTTC. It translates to CASSEGSYSYEQYF. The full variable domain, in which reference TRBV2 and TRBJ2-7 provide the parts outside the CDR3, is EPEVTQTPSHQVTQMGQEVILRCVPISNHLYFYWYRQILGQKVEFLVSFYNNEISEKSEIFDDQFSVERPDGSNFTLKIRSTKLEDSAMYFCASSEGSYSYEQYFGPGTRLTVT.

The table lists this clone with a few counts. CDR3 residues: CASRPATVPYGYTF. The CDR3 DNA reads TGTGCCAGCAGACCGGCGACAGTCCCCTATGGCTACACCTTC. The chain recombines TRBV6-5 with TRBJ1-2; D is perhaps TRBD1 (5 bases). Per germline, CDR1 MNHEY and CDR2 SVGAGI. V was shortened by 6 bases and J by 4 bases, with 15 bases between the two germline ends. There are 14 residues in the CDR3.

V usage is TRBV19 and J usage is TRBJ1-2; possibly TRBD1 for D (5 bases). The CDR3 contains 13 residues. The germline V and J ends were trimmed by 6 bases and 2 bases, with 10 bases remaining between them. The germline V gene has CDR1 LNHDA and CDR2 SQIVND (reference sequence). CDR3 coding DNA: TGTGCCAGTAGCAAGGACACGAACTATGGCTACACCTTC. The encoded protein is CASSKDTNYGYTF. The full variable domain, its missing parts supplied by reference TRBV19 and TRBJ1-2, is DGGITQSPKYLFRKEGQNVTLSCEQNLNHDAMYWYRQDPGQGLRLIYYSQIVNDFQKGDIAEGYSVSREKKESFPLTVTSAQKNPTAFYLCASSKDTNYGYTFGSGTRLTVV.

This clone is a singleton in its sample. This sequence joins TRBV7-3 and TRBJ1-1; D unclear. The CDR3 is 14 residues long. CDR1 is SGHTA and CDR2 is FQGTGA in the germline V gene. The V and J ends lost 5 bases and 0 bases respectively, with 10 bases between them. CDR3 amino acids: CASSPNGVNTEAFF. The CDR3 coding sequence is TGTGCCAGCAGCCCCAATGGAGTGAACACTGAAGCTTTCTTT.

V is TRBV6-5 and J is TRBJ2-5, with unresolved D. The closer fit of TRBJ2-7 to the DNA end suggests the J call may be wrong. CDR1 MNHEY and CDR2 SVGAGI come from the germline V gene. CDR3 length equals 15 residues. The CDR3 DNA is TGTGCCAGCCTACCCTCTCAAGCGTCGTTCTACGAGCAGTACTTC. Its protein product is CASLPSQASFYEQYF.

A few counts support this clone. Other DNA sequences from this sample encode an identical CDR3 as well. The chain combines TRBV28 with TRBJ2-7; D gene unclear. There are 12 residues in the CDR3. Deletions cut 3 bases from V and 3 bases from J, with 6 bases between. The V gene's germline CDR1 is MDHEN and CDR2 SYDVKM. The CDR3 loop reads CASSLRYYEQYF. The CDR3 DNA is TGTGCCAGCAGTTTGAGGTACTACGAGCAGTACTTC.

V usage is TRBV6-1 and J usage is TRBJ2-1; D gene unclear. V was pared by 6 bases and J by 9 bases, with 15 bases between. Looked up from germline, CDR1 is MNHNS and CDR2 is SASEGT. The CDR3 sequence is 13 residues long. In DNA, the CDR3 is TGTGCCAGCAGCCTAACGTCTGGCGGTGAGCAGTTCTTC. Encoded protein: CASSLTSGGEQFF.

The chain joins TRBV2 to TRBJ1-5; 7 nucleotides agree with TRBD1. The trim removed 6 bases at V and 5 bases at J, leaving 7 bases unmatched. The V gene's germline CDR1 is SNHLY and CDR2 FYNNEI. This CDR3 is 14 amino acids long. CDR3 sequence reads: CASSVGGGHQPQHF. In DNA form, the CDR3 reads TGTGCCAGCAGCGTCGGAGGGGGCCATCAGCCCCAGCATTTT. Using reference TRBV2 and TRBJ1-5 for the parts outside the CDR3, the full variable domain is EPEVTQTPSHQVTQMGQEVILRCVPISNHLYFYWYRQILGQKVEFLVSFYNNEISEKSEIFDDQFSVERPDGSNFTLKIRSTKLEDSAMYFCASSVGGGHQPQHFGDGTRLSIL.

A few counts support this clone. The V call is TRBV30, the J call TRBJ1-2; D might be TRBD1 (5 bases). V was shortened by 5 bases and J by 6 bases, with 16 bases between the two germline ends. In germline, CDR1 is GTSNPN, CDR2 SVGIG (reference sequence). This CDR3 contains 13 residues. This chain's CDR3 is CAWARIAGDGYTF. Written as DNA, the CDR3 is TGTGCCTGGGCCCGGATTGCGGGGGATGGCTACACCTTC. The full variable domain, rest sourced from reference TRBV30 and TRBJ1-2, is SQTIHQWPATLVQPVGSPLSLECTVEGTSNPNLYWYRQAAGRGLQLLFYSVGIGQISSEVPQNLSASRPQDRQFILSSKKLLLSDSGFYLCAWARIAGDGYTFGSGTRLTVV.

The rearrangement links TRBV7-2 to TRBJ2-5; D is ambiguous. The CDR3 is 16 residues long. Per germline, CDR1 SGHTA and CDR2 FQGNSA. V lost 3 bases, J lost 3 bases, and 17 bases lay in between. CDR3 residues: CASSFSSVRPEETQYF. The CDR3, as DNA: TGTGCCAGCAGCTTTTCCAGCGTCCGACCTGAAGAGACCCAGTACTTC.

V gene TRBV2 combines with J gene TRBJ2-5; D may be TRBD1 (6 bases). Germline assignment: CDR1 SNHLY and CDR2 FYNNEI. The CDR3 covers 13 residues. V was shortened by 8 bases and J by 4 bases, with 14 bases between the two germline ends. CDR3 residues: CASRPGVRETQYF. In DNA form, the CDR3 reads TGTGCCAGCCGCCCAGGGGTGAGAGAGACCCAGTACTTC.